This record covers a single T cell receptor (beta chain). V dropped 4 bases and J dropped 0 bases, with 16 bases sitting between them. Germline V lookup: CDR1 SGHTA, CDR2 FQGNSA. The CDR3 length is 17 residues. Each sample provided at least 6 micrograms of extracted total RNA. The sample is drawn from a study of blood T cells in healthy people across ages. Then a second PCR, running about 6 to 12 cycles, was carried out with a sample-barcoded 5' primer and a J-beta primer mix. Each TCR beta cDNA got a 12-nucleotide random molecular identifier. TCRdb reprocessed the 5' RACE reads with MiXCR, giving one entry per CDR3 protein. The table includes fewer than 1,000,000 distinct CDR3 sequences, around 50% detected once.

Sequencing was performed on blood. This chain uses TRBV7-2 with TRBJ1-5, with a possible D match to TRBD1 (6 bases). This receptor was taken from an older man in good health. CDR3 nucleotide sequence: TGTGCCAGCAGCTCCCCGCCAGGGGAGAATAGCAATCAGCCCCAGCATTTT. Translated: CASSSPPGENSNQPQHF.